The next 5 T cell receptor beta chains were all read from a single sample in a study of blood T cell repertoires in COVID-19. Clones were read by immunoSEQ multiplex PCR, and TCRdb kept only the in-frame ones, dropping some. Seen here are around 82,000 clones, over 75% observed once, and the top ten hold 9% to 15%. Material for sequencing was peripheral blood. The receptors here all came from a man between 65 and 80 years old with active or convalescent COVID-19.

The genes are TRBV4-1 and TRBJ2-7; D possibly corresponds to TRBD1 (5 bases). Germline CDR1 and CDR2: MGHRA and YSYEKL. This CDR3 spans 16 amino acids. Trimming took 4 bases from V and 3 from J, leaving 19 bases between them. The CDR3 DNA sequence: TGCGCCAGCAGCCGGGGCGGTGGGGAACGCAGCTACGAGCAGTACTTC. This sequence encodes CASSRGGGERSYEQYF.

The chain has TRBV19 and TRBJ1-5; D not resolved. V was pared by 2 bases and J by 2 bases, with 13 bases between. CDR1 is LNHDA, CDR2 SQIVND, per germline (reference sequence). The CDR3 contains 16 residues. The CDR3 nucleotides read TGTGCCAGTAGTATAAGGTCTAACGGGGGCAATCAGCCCCAGCATTTT. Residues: CASSIRSNGGNQPQHF.

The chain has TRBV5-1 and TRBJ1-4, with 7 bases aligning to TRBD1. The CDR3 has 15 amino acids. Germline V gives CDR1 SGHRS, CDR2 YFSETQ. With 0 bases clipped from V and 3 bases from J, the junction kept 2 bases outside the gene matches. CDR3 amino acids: CASSLAGTANEKLFF. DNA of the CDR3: TGCGCCAGCAGCTTGGCCGGGACAGCTAATGAAAAACTGTTTTTT.

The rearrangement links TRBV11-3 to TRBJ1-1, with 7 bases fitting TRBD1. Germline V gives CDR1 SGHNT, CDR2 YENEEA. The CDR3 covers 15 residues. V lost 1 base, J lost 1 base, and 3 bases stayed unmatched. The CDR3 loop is CASSLGPGGNTEAFF. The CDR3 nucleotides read TGTGCCAGCAGCTTAGGGCCAGGGGGGAACACTGAAGCTTTCTTT.

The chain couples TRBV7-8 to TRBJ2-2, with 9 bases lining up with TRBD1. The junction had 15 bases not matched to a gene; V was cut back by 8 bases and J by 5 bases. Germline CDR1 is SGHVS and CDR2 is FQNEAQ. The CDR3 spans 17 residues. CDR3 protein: CASGYSQGARSTGELFF. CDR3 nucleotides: TGTGCCAGCGGTTACTCACAGGGGGCGCGAAGTACCGGGGAGCTGTTTTTT. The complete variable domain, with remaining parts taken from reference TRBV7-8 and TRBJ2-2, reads GAGVSQSPRYKVAKRGQDVALRCDPISGHVSLFWYQQALGQGPEFLTYFQNEAQLDKSGLPSDRFFAERPEGSVSTLKIQRTQQEDSAVYLCASGYSQGARSTGELFFGEGSRLTVL.